This TCR beta chain was captured in a study of T cells after somatic rescue of genetic block. The CDR3 is 16 amino acids. Germline lookup yields CDR1 SGDLS and CDR2 YYNGEE. Between the trimmed V and J ends, which lost 3 bases and 4 bases, there was a span of 20 bases. Using immunoSEQ multiplex PCR, the repertoire was profiled, and TCRdb retains in-frame clones only, with some absent. The sample shows 60,000 to 90,000 clones, more than 75% of them seen only once. Sequencing used peripheral blood mononuclear cells (PBMCs). The chain uses TRBV9 and TRBJ2-7; weak D call: TRBD1 (7 bases). This TCR was sampled from a man aged 25 to 45. As DNA, the CDR3 is TGTGCCAGCAGCGCAGGGGGGAGTGTCTTCCGGTACGAGCAGTACTTC. Protein sequence: CASSAGGSVFRYEQYF.